These 9 T cell receptor beta chains share one sample of origin, sequenced in a study of radiation and T cells in renal cell carcinoma. Time point of the sample: blood 2 weeks post-SBRT. The sample's treatment: 15 Gy SBRT to primary tumor, nephrectomy 4 weeks later. Measured with immunoSEQ multiplex PCR; TCRdb has only the in-frame clones, and not every one. Of 150,000 to 180,000 clones listed, roughly 87% are singletons. The sample consisted of blood, taken from a patient whose treatment included radiotherapy and nephrectomy. Every receptor here comes from a woman aged 45-65 years with renal cell carcinoma.

The chain recombines TRBV7-8 with TRBJ1-2; D gene ambiguous. CDR3 length: 12 amino acids. Germline CDR1 and CDR2: SGHVS and FQNEAQ. V dropped 1 base and J dropped 2 bases, with 2 bases sitting between them. CDR3 loop: CASSLVNYGYTF. In nucleotides, the CDR3 is TGTGCCAGCAGCTTAGTAAACTATGGCTACACCTTC.

This clone came up a few times. The chain couples TRBV6-5 to TRBJ1-2; 8 bases line up with TRBD1. CDR1 and CDR2 from the germline V gene are MNHEY and SVGAGI. V lost 5 bases, J lost 4 bases, and 6 bases stayed unmatched. The CDR3 is 14 residues long. The CDR3 sequence is CASSERDRFYGYTF. Here the CDR3 DNA reads TGTGCCAGCAGTGAGCGGGACAGGTTCTATGGCTACACCTTC.

The V and J genes are TRBV6-5 and TRBJ1-2; 9 bases fit TRBD1. J was trimmed by 3 bases and V by 7 bases; bases with no gene match: 3. Germline V gene lookup returns CDR1 MNHEY and CDR2 SVGAGI. CDR3 length: 13 amino acids. For the CDR3, the DNA is TGTGCCAGCACCCGGACAGGGGACTATGGCTACACCTTC. It codes for CASTRTGDYGYTF.

The chain carries TRBV12-5 and TRBJ1-3; D uncertain. The CDR3 consists of 14 residues. Germline V gene data show CDR1 as LGHNT and CDR2 as FRNRAP. Trimming removed 5 bases from V and 1 base from J, with 9 bases in between. The CDR3 reads CASGPDRSGNTIYF. For the CDR3, the DNA is TGTGCTAGTGGTCCGGACCGATCTGGAAACACCATATATTTT.

This clone was detected a few times. J is TRBJ1-1 and V is TRBV9, with 7 bases identical to TRBD1. Looked up from germline, CDR1 is SGDLS and CDR2 is YYNGEE. V lost 1 base, J lost 6 bases, and 9 bases stayed unmatched. The CDR3 contains 15 residues. DNA for the CDR3: TGTGCCAGCAGCGTAACGGACAGGTTCGGGCCTGAAGCTTTCTTT. Translated: CASSVTDRFGPEAFF.

V usage is TRBV5-5 and J usage is TRBJ2-1; D unclear. The CDR3 has 13 residues. Looked up from germline, CDR1 is SGHKS and CDR2 is YYEKEE (reference sequence). Between the trimmed V and J ends, which lost 4 bases and 5 bases, there was a span of 10 bases. The CDR3 here is CASSRAPNNEQFF. CDR3 bases: TGTGCCAGCAGCAGGGCGCCTAACAATGAGCAGTTCTTC.

The V and J genes are TRBV19 and TRBJ1-2; TRBD1 agrees at 8 bases. The junction had 8 bases not matched to a gene; V was cut back by 6 bases and J by 5 bases. The CDR3 sequence is 14 residues long. Germline lookup yields CDR1 LNHDA and CDR2 SQIVND (reference sequence). The CDR3 DNA sequence: TGTGCCAGTAGAAGACAGGGGTCGAGATATGGCTACACCTTC. It specifies CASRRQGSRYGYTF.

As for this clone: Germline is not matched at one junction end, which may reflect a read error. The chain carries TRBV7-7 and TRBJ2-7; D ambiguous. From germline, CDR1 is SSHAT and CDR2 FNYEAQ (reference sequence). The CDR3 consists of 13 residues. The CDR3 coding sequence is TGTGCTAGCAGCTTGGCAGCTTCTTACGAGCAGTACTTC. Protein product: CASSLAASYEQYF.

The chain is built from TRBV7-2 and TRBJ2-2; 10 bases map to TRBD2. The CDR3 is 15 amino acids. Trimming cost V 6 bases and J 5 bases; bases outside gene matches: 6. Germline V gene data show CDR1 as SGHTA and CDR2 as FQGNSA. CDR3: CASRAAGGRTGELFF. The CDR3 DNA follows: TGTGCCAGCAGGGCAGCGGGGGGGCGGACCGGGGAGCTGTTTTTT. Variable domain in full (rest from reference TRBV7-2 and TRBJ2-2): GAGVSQSPSNKVTEKGKDVELRCDPISGHTALYWYRQSLGQGLEFLIYFQGNSAPDKSGLPSDRFSAERTGGSVSTLTIQRTQQEDSAVYLCASRAAGGRTGELFFGEGSRLTVL.